This entry lists 19 T cell receptor beta chains sequenced from one sample in a study of T-cell memory formation after mild COVID-19. MiXCR was run by TCRdb on the 5' RACE reads, yielding one entry per CDR3 protein. Of 400,000 to 500,000 distinct CDR3 sequences in the sample, approximately 24% were seen once. Sequenced sample: PBMCs or a T cell subset sorted from them (not recorded which). The receptors stem from an adult woman who had mild COVID-19 (a few samples of this study predate the infection). Cell type and time point are not known.

This clonotype was observed a handful of times. The chain is built from TRBV29-1 and TRBJ1-6, with TRBD1 identical over 8 bases. Germline loops: CDR1 SQVTM, CDR2 ANQGSEA. V shed 7 bases, J shed 7 bases, and the junction held 6 bases outside the gene matches. This CDR3 is 13 amino acids long. CDR3: CSARTGQNSPLHF. CDR3 coding DNA: TGCAGCGCTCGGACAGGGCAGAATTCACCCCTCCACTTT.

This clonotype was recorded a few times. This chain joins TRBV10-3 and TRBJ1-3; 7 positions agree with TRBD1. Germline V CDR1 and CDR2: ENHRY, SYGVKD. This CDR3 is 18 amino acids long. The V gene end was trimmed by 1 base and the J gene end by 4 bases; junction bases not matched to a gene: 13. CDR3 sequence: CAISEFFPGQTMGNTIYF. DNA of the CDR3: TGTGCCATCAGTGAGTTCTTCCCGGGACAGACTATGGGAAACACCATATATTTT.

The table lists this clonotype with a few counts. The CDR3, as DNA: TGCGCCAGCAGCTTGGCCGGGACAGCGATTACCACAGATACGCAGTATTTT. Protein: CASSLAGTAITTDTQYF. The chain is built from TRBV5-1 and TRBJ2-3, with TRBD1 matching over 7 bases. Germline CDR1 SGHRS, CDR2 YFSETQ. There are 17 residues in the CDR3. Trimming removed 0 bases from V and 2 bases from J; junction bases left unmatched: 9.

The chain recombines TRBV20-1 with TRBJ2-3, with a weak D call TRBD2 (6 bases). CDR1 and CDR2 from the germline V gene are DFQATT and SNEGSKA (reference sequence). The CDR3 is 14 residues long. V shed 6 bases and J shed 3 bases, with 16 bases lying between them. The CDR3 sequence: CSASAGFGTDTQYF. The CDR3 DNA follows: TGCAGTGCCAGCGCGGGGTTTGGGACAGATACGCAGTATTTT.

The chain joins TRBV7-8 to TRBJ1-6, with a possible D match to TRBD1 (6 bases). CDR3 length equals 16 residues. Germline CDR1 is SGHVS and CDR2 is FQNEAQ. Trimming stripped 1 base from V and 7 bases from J, with 14 bases between. CDR3 in DNA: TGTGCCAGCAGCTTAGGGGTACCAGGGGTAAATTCACCCCTCCACTTT. Its translation is CASSLGVPGVNSPLHF.

The chain uses TRBV15 and TRBJ2-1; D gene uncertain. The CDR3 has 12 residues. The V gene's germline CDR1 is LNHNV and CDR2 YYDKDF (reference sequence). V lost 4 bases and J lost 4, with 5 bases in between. CDR3 region: CATSTDYNEQFF. The CDR3 region has the DNA TGTGCCACCAGCACCGATTACAATGAGCAGTTCTTC.

This clonotype showed up just a few times. The CDR3, as DNA: TGCGCCAGCAGCGGACAGGGGGGCGGAAATGAGCAGTTCTTC. Protein sequence: CASSGQGGGNEQFF. The chain has TRBV5-1 and TRBJ2-1; 10 nucleotides align to TRBD1. The J segment lost 7 bases and the V segment lost 4 bases, leaving 5 bases of the junction unmatched. The CDR3 has 14 residues. CDR1 is SGHRS and CDR2 is YFSETQ in the germline V gene.

The gene calls are TRBV12-3 or TRBV12-4 and TRBJ1-1, with 7 bases fitting TRBD1. The CDR3 runs 15 residues. The J segment lost 3 bases and the V segment lost 5 bases, leaving 9 bases of the junction unmatched. The CDR3, as DNA: TGTGCCAGCAGTCTCGGGACAGTGGAAGACACTGAAGCTTTCTTT. Translated, it gives CASSLGTVEDTEAFF.

This chain connects TRBV12-3 or TRBV12-4 to TRBJ2-3; TRBD2 aligns across 7 bases. This CDR3 has 15 residues. V lost 5 bases, J lost 2 bases, and 7 bases stayed unmatched. Written as DNA, the CDR3 is TGTGCCAGCAGTCCCGGACTAGGGTACACAGATACGCAGTATTTT. Residues: CASSPGLGYTDTQYF.

V gene TRBV29-1 combines with J gene TRBJ2-4; D may be TRBD1 or TRBD2 (6 bases each). The CDR3 consists of 15 residues. Trimming removed 2 bases at V and 1 base at J, with 12 bases between. CDR1 SQVTM and CDR2 ANQGSEA come from the germline V gene. CDR3 region: CSVELGGRAKNIQYF. Written as DNA, the CDR3 is TGCAGCGTTGAATTAGGGGGGCGGGCCAAAAACATTCAGTACTTC.

This clonotype showed up just a few times. The chain has TRBV20-1 and TRBJ2-2; 9 positions match TRBD2. With 2 bases clipped from V and 5 bases from J, the junction kept 6 bases outside the gene matches. Germline V lookup: CDR1 DFQATT, CDR2 SNEGSKA (reference sequence). The CDR3 length is 15 residues. The CDR3 nucleotides read TGCAGTGCTAGACCAGCGGGAGGATCTACCGGGGAGCTGTTTTTT. Its protein is CSARPAGGSTGELFF.

This chain joins TRBV29-1 and TRBJ2-3, with D unresolved. Trimming took 3 bases from V and 3 from J, leaving 10 bases between them. Germline V lookup: CDR1 SQVTM, CDR2 ANQGSEA. The CDR3 consists of 13 residues. The CDR3 DNA reads as TGCAGCGTTGAGGCCGAGGCGACAGATACGCAGTATTTT. Protein product: CSVEAEATDTQYF.

The genes are TRBV6-6 and TRBJ1-5; no reliable D call. Trimming pared 2 bases from V and 0 bases from J, leaving 8 bases between. Germline CDR1 MNHNY, CDR2 SVGAGI (reference sequence). The CDR3 contains 15 residues. The CDR3 loop reads CASSYGRISNQPQHF. The CDR3 coding sequence is TGTGCCAGCAGTTACGGCAGGATTAGCAATCAGCCCCAGCATTTT.

This clonotype was detected a few times. The J gene is TRBJ1-3, the V gene TRBV28, with D uncertain. The V gene's germline CDR1 is MDHEN and CDR2 SYDVKM. The CDR3 spans 14 residues. Deletions cut 4 bases from V and 2 bases from J, with 9 bases between. CDR3 amino acids: CASSSSGTGNTIYF. The DNA of the CDR3 is TGTGCCAGCAGTTCGTCGGGGACTGGAAACACCATATATTTT.

This clonotype appeared a few times. The rearrangement joins TRBV30 to TRBJ1-6; D remains ambiguous. This CDR3 contains 13 residues. CDR1 and CDR2 (germline): GTSNPN, SVGIG (reference sequence). The V end lost 3 bases, the J end lost 9 bases, and 12 bases lay between the germline ends. The CDR3: CAWSTARSSPLHF. The CDR3 DNA is TGTGCCTGGAGCACCGCAAGGAGTTCACCCCTCCACTTT.

This clonotype was seen only a few times. The J gene is TRBJ2-3, the V gene TRBV20-1; D possibly corresponds to TRBD2 (6 bases). This CDR3 contains 13 residues. Trimming removed 3 bases at V and 1 base at J, with 8 bases between. The germline V gene has CDR1 DFQATT and CDR2 SNEGSKA (reference sequence). The CDR3, as DNA: TGCAGTGCTAGGGTAGCGGGCACAGATACGCAGTATTTT. It encodes CSARVAGTDTQYF.

This clonotype was seen ten or more times. The rearrangement uses TRBV15 and TRBJ1-2; D unresolved. The germline V and J ends were trimmed by 6 bases and 2 bases, with 7 bases remaining between them. CDR1 LNHNV and CDR2 YYDKDF come from the germline V gene (reference sequence). The CDR3 is made up of 12 amino acids. The CDR3 nucleotides are TGTGCCACCAGTATAGGAAACTATGGCTACACCTTC. The encoded protein is CATSIGNYGYTF.

The J gene is TRBJ2-7, the V gene TRBV7-2; D is unclear. Germline loops: CDR1 SGHTA, CDR2 FQGNSA. The CDR3 runs 14 residues. V lost 5 bases and J 2 bases, leaving 13 bases between the germline ends. CDR3 coding DNA: TGTGCCAGCAGCCTACCTTACCCCACCTACGAGCAGTACTTC. This sequence encodes CASSLPYPTYEQYF. The whole variable domain, filled in from reference TRBV7-2 and TRBJ2-7, reads GAGVSQSPSNKVTEKGKDVELRCDPISGHTALYWYRQSLGQGLEFLIYFQGNSAPDKSGLPSDRFSAERTGGSVSTLTIQRTQQEDSAVYLCASSLPYPTYEQYFGPGTRLTVT.

V usage is TRBV5-1 and J usage is TRBJ2-1; D unresolved. V lost 4 bases, J lost 4 bases, and 18 bases lay in between. Per germline, CDR1 SGHRS and CDR2 YFSETQ. CDR3 size: 16 residues. The CDR3 nucleotides are TGCGCCAGCAGCCCCGATGACCAGCGACGATACAATGAGCAGTTCTTC. It codes for CASSPDDQRRYNEQFF.